This T cell receptor (beta chain) was identified in a study of T cells in Graves' hyperthyroidism and ophthalmopathy (dated by TCRdb to between 2018 and 2021). In terms of the full investigation: Peripheral blood samples were taken at initial diagnosis, before any treatment was given. TCR V-J signatures able to tell the groups apart were searched for in a discovery cohort of around 95 patients, of whom approximately 40 had Graves' ophthalmopathy and under 65 had stable Graves' hyperthyroidism. Prospective prediction of ophthalmopathy was tested in an independent validation cohort of approximately 19 hyperthyroidism patients and 17 patients who later progressed to ophthalmopathy. The approximately 100 discovery patients were randomly divided into training and test sets at a 7:3 ratio. In addition, the study compared T-cell repertoires in thyroid tissue and in blood from roughly six Graves' hyperthyroidism patients. Following sampling, methimazole starting at 30 mg daily was given to hyperthyroidism patients, and high-dose intravenous methylprednisolone was given to ophthalmopathy patients. The paper reports TCR Vbeta CDR3 sequencing of about 140 peripheral blood samples: 40 or so ophthalmopathy, around 80 hyperthyroidism and 17 progressor patients.

This clonotype came up many times. Its specific antigen is unknown. Base qualities are not recorded, but no much larger clone differs from it by a single base. General study outcomes and caveats: Sample size was not statistically predetermined, and blinding of investigators to group allocation was not performed. Most expanded thyroid clonotypes (frequency above 0.001) were also detected in blood, a finding suggesting that blood repertoires may reflect thyroid immune responses. A model built on a 13 V-J signature distinguished ophthalmopathy from stable hyperthyroidism, reaching roughly 88% sensitivity and approximately 81% specificity in cross-validation and 80%/75% in testing. In validation, progression to ophthalmopathy was predicted by the model with almost 71% sensitivity and 72.22% specificity, a median of about 6 months before onset.

TCR beta CDR3 regions were amplified from RNA transcripts. For the first round of RT-PCR on the TCR CDR3, the HTBI primer set was used together with the Qiagen OneStep RT-PCR kit. The libraries were constructed in a second round of multiplex PCR and then size-selected and purified. Sequencing of the libraries was done on an Illumina HiSeq2000 using paired-end 100 bp reads. Per the source publication's procedure: SOAPnuke was used to process the raw data, removing reads that contained adapters or uncalled bases, had a mean Phred below 15, or lacked an exact match to the constant primer or identifier. High-quality paired reads were merged using COPE v1.2.5, and each unique nucleotide sequence was defined as a clonotype. Clonotypes were aligned to IMGT TRBV, TRBD and TRBJ reference segments using MiTCR v1.1. Analysis was restricted to V-J combinations with a frequency above 0.0001, which covered 99.2% of repertoires. A TCS score was defined as the ratio of F50 (clonal expansion) to E x V (chaos), with BLOSUM62-based TCRdist applied between CDR3 peptides within each V-J. Welch's t-statistics and random forest reduced 514 V-J features to some 14, which were used in a naive Bayes classifier (R e1071). TCRdb reanalyzed the raw reads on its own, using fastp at Q25 for trimming and MiXCR for clone calling, and kept in-frame beta chains. CDR3 protein sequences are deduplicated, and each keeps its most common genes and DNA. TCRdb, rather than the study authors, made the V and J calls. The sample has approximately 330,000 distinct CDR3 sequences on record, 15% to 20% of them singletons. Roughly 49% of the sample lies in the top ten.

Stable Graves' hyperthyroidism was defined as the absence of progression to ophthalmopathy over 18 months of follow-up. The hyperthyroidism patients were between 18 and 65 years old and newly diagnosed, with a disease duration of less than 2 months. The study excluded patients with uncontrolled infections, other autoimmune diseases, pregnancy or lactation. Diagnoses were established on the basis of clinical symptoms, serum thyroxine and TRAb, thyroid ultrasound, and orbital computed tomography. PBMCs were separated from roughly 10 ml of fresh peripheral blood using Ficoll-Paque density gradient centrifugation. Total RNA was extracted using Trizol reagent, and RNA quality was assessed on an Agilent 2100 Bioanalyzer. V lost 0 bases and J lost 0 bases, and the count of bases not matched to a germline gene is 2. The cysteine opens and the phenylalanine closes a CDR3 of 17 amino acids. Only the CDR3 region is kept as DNA, spanning 51 bases read in frame from base 1. From a lookup of the germline V gene, CDR1 and CDR2 are SGHRS and YFSETQ.

Sequenced material: blood. The sequence was obtained from a woman aged 45-60 years with Graves' hyperthyroidism. The V and J genes are TRBV5-1 and TRBJ2-7; 14 bases in between match TRBD2. The DNA reads TGCGCCAGCAGCTTGGGACTAGCGGGAGGGAACTCCTACGAGCAGTACTTC. Translated, it gives CASSLGLAGGNSYEQYF.